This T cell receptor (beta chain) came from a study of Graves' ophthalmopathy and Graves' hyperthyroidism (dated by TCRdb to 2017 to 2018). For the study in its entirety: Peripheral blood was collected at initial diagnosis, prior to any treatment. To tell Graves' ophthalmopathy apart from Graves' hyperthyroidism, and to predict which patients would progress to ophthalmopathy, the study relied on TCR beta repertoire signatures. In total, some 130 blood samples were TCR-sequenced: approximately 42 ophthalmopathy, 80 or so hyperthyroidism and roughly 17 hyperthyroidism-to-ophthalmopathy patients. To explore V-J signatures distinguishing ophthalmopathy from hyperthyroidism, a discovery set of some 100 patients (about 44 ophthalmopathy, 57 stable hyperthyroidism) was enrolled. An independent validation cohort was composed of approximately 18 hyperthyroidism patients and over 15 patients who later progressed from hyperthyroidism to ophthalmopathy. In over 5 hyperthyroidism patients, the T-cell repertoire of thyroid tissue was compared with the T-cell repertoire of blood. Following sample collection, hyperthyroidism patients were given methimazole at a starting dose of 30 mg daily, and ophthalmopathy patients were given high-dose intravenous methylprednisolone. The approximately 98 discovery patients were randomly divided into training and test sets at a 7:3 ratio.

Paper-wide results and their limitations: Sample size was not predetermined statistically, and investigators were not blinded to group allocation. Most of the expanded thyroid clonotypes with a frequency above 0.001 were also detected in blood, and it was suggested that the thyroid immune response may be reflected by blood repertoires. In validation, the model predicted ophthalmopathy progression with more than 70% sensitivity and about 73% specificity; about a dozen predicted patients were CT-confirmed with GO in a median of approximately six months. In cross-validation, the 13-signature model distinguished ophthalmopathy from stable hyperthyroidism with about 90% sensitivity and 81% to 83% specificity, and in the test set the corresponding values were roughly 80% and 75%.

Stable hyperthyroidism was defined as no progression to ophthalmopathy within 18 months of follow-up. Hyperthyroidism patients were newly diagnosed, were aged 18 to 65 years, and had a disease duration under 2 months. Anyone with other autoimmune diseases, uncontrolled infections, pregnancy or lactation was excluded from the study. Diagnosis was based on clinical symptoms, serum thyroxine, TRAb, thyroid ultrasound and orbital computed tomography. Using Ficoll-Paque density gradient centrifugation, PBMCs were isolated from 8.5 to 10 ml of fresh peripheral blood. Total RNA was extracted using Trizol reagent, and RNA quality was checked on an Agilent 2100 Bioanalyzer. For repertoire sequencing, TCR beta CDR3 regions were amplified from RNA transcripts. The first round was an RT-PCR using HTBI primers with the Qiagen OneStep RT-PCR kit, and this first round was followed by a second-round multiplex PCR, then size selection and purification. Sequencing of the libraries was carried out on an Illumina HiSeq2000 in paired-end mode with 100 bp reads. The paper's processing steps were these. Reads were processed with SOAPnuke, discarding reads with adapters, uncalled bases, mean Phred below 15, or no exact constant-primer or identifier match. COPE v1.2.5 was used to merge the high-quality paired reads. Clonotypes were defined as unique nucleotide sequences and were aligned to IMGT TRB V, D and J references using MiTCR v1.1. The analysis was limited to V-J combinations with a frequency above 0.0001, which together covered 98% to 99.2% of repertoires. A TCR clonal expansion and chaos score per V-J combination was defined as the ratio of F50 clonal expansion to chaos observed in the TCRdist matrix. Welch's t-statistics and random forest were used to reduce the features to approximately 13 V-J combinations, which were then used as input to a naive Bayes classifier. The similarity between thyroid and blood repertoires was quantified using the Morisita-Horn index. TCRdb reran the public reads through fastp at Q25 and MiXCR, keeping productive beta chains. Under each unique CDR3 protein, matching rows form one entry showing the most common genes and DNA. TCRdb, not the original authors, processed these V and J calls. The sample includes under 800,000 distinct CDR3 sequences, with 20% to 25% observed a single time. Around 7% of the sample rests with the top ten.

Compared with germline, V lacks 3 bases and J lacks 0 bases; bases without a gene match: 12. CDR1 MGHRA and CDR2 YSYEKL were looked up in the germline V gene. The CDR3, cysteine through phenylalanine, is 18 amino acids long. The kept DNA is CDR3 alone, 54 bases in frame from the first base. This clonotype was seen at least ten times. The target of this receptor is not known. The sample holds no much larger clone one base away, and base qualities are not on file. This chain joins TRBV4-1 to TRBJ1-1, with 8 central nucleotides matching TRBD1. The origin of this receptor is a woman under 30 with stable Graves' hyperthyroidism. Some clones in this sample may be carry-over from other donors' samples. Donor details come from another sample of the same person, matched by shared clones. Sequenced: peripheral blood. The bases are TGCGCCAGCAGCCAGGGTATGACAGGGGAGGAGGTGAACACTGAAGCTTTCTTT. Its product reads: CASSQGMTGEEVNTEAFF.